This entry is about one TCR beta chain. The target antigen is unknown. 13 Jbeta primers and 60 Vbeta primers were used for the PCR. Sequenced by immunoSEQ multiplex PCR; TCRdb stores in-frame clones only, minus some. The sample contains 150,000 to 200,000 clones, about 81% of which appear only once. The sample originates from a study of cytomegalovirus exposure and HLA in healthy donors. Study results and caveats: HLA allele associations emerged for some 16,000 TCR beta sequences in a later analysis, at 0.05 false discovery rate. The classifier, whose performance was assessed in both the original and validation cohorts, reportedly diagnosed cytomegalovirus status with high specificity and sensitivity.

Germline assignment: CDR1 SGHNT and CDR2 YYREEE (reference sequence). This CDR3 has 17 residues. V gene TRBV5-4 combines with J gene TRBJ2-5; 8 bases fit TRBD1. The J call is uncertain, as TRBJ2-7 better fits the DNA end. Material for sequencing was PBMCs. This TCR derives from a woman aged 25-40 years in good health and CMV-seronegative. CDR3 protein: CASSIDRGLSLPYEQYF. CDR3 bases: TGTGCCAGCAGCATCGACAGGGGCCTCTCGTTACCCTACGAGCAGTACTTC.